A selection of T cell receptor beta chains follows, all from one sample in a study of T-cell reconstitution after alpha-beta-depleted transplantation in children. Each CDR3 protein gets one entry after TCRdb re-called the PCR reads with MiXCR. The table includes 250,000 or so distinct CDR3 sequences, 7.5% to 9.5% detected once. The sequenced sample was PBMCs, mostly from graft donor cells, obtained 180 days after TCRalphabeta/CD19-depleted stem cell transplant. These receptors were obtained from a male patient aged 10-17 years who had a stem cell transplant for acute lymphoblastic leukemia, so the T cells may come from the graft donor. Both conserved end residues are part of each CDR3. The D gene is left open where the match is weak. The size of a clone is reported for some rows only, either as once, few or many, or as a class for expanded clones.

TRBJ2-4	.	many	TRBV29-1	CSVGVQGYIQYF	TGCAGCGTTGGGGTACAGGGATACATTCAGTACTTC
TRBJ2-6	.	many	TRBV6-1	CASQLISGANVLTF	TGTGCCAGCCAACTGATCTCTGGGGCCAACGTCCTGACTTTC
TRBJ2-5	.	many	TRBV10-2	CASRGTSQETQYF	TGCGCCAGCAGGGGGACTTCGCAAGAGACCCAGTACTTC
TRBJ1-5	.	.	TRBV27	CASSLGGPNQPQHF	TGTGCCAGCAGTTTGGGCGGACCCAATCAGCCCCAGCATTTT
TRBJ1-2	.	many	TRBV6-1	CASIPRGGGRGNYGYTF	TGTGCCAGCATCCCCAGAGGGGGTGGTAGGGGTAACTATGGCTACACCTTC
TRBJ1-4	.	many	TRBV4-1	CASSLRRSNEKLFF	TGCGCCAGCAGCCTCAGGAGGTCTAATGAAAAACTGTTTTTT
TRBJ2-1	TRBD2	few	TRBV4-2	CASSQNSLAGWYEQFF	TGTGCCAGCAGCCAAAATTCACTAGCGGGGTGGTATGAGCAGTTCTTC
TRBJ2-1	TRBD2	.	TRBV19	CASTPLAGPYNEQFF	TGTGCCAGTACCCCACTAGCGGGCCCTTACAATGAGCAGTTCTTC
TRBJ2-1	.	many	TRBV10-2	CASTWSGNEQFF	TGCGCCAGCACCTGGAGTGGGAATGAGCAGTTCTTC
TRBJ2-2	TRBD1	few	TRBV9	CASSSRTGEMTGELFF	TGTGCCAGCAGCTCCCGGACAGGGGAGATGACCGGGGAGCTGTTTTTT
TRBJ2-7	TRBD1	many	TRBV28	CASSPPRTGPLDEQYF	TGTGCCAGCAGCCCTCCTCGGACAGGCCCCCTCGACGAGCAGTACTTC
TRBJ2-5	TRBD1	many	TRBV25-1	CAITRTGDSETQYF	TGTGCCATCACTCGAACAGGGGACAGTGAGACCCAGTACTTC
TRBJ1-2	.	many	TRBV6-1	CASSAVPAVVGANYGYTF	TGTGCCAGCAGTGCCGTCCCGGCGGTCGTGGGGGCTAACTATGGCTACACCTTC
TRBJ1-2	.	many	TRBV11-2	CASSLTLDGNYGYTF	TGTGCCAGCAGCTTGACCTTGGACGGCAACTATGGCTACACCTTC
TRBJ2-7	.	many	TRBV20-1	CSAISPNSYEQYF	TGCAGTGCTATCTCCCCTAACTCCTACGAGCAGTACTTC
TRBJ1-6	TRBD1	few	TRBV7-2	CASSLADRARASPLHF	TGTGCCAGCAGCTTAGCCGACAGGGCGAGAGCTTCACCCCTCCACTTT
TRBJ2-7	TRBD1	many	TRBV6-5	CASSYLQGRYEQYF	TGTGCCAGCAGTTACCTACAGGGGCGGTACGAGCAGTACTTC
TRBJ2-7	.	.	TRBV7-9	CASNPDEQYF	TGTGCCAGCAACCCCGACGAGCAGTACTTC
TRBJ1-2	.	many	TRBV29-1	CSVGAGAYGYTF	TGCAGCGTGGGGGCAGGAGCCTATGGCTACACCTTC
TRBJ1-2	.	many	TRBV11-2	CASSNRVGYGYTF	TGTGCCAGCAGCAACAGGGTGGGCTATGGCTACACCTTC
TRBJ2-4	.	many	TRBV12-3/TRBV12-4	CASSLGLVWVKNIQYF	TGTGCCAGCAGTTTGGGCCTAGTTTGGGTTAAAAACATTCAGTACTTC
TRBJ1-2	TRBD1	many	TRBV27	CASSPVGGGGYGYTF	TGTGCCAGCAGCCCGGTAGGAGGGGGCGGCTATGGCTACACCTTC
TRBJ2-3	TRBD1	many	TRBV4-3	CASSPGQLTDTQYF	TGCGCCAGCAGCCCGGGACAGCTCACAGATACGCAGTATTTT
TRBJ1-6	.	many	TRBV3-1	CASSQGSILRNSPLHF	TGTGCCAGCAGCCAAGGTTCTATCCTTCGGAATTCACCCCTCCACTTT
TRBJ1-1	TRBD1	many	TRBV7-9	CASSFPDRPEAFF	TGTGCCAGCAGCTTCCCGGACAGGCCTGAAGCTTTCTTT
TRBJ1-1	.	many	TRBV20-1	CSASPGIRAFF	TGCAGTGCTTCGCCCGGGATCCGAGCTTTCTTT
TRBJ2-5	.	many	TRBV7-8	CASKPAASRETQYF	TGTGCCAGTAAGCCAGCAGCCAGCCGGGAGACCCAGTACTTC
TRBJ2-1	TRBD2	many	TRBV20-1	CSASSWTSVSYNEQFF	TGCAGTGCTAGCTCCTGGACTAGCGTTTCCTACAATGAGCAGTTCTTC
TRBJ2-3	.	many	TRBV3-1	CASSPVSSGTDTQYF	TGTGCCAGCAGCCCCGTATCGTCGGGCACAGATACGCAGTATTTT
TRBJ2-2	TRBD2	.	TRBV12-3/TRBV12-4	CASSPGDYRPGELFF	TGTGCCAGCAGTCCTGGGGACTACCGACCCGGGGAGCTGTTTTTT
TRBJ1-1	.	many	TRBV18	CASSPVGSPAGAFF	TGTGCCAGCTCACCAGTAGGATCCCCGGCGGGAGCTTTCTTT
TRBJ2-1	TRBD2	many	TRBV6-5	CASRPSLAELNNEQFF	TGTGCCAGCAGACCTTCTCTAGCGGAACTAAACAATGAGCAGTTCTTC
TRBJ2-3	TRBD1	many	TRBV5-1	CASSVGDRSTDTQYF	TGCGCCAGCAGCGTAGGGGACAGGAGCACAGATACGCAGTATTTT
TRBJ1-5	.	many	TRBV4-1	CASSQDLSYSNQPQHF	TGCGCCAGCAGCCAAGATCTATCTTATAGCAATCAGCCCCAGCATTTT
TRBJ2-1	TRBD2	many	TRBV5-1	CASSLVLLAGEAYNEQFF	TGCGCCAGCAGCTTGGTCCTATTAGCGGGAGAGGCCTACAATGAGCAGTTCTTC
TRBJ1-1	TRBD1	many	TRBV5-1	CASRPGTGIMNTEAFF	TGCGCCAGCAGGCCCGGGACAGGCATAATGAACACTGAAGCTTTCTTT
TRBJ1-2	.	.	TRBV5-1	CASSLGAATNYGYTF	TGCGCCAGCAGCTTGGGCGCAGCCACCAACTATGGCTACACCTTC